One TCR beta chain is described in this entry. What antigen it recognizes has not been identified. The input lacks base qualities; no much larger clone sits a single base away. Participants in the prospective study were aged 18 to 89 years, lived in 20 to 25 United States geographic areas, and enrolled through a virtual design. In the prospective study, cohorts were assigned on the basis of participant-reported clinical history obtained from a screening survey and a study questionnaire. Exposed participants had been in contact with someone with a PCR-confirmed or clinician-diagnosed COVID-19 case within 2 weeks of study entry. Mobile phlebotomists in the prospective study collected whole blood, serum and a nasopharyngeal or oropharyngeal swab from every participant. Prospective study participants could optionally give additional blood draws and questionnaires over an approximately two-month period. Prospective study blood samples were shipped either frozen or at room temperature before DNA extraction.

TCRbeta CDR3 regions were amplified from genomic DNA by means of the immunoSEQ Assay, a bias-controlled multiplex PCR. Turning to the authors' computational methods: The number of nucleated cells in each sample was estimated by amplification of reference gene primers within the assay. To quantify the absolute abundance of each unique TCRbeta CDR3 rearrangement, sequence reads were collapsed and filtered. For each sample, productive Simpson clonality was calculated as the square root of Simpson's diversity index across productive rearrangements. TCRdb obtained this table from immuneACCESS and retained in-frame rearrangements with V and J assigned. These tables miss some clones; where compared with another copy, unresolved V genes account for less than half of the shortfall, and the remainder is unexplained. Clone size and V and J calls were adopted from that table, with D and trimming inferred from the DNA. The sample yields over 250,000 clones; roughly 80% were counted once. The top ten clonotypes cover about 5% of the sample.

This sample is part of a study of blood T cell repertoires in COVID-19 (dated by TCRdb to the early 2020s). For context, the study as a whole: Collaborator samples came from the United States, Italy and Spain and covered acute and convalescent phases of COVID-19. Where HLA class I and class II types were available, the types were taken from metadata supplied by the sample provider, not from assay-based typing. A de-identified subject ID, COVID-19 status, age in years and sex were almost always included in the sample metadata. The dataset comprised deeply sampled blood TCRbeta repertoires from subjects exposed to, actively infected with, or recovered from COVID-19. The samples were drawn from the first 160 participants of the ongoing ImmuneRACE study and from 1,254 subjects provided by 6 global collaborators. The repertoires were released in a freely available public database meant as a resource for research on the immune response to SARS-CoV-2. The material from the prospective study consisted of cDNA or gDNA derived from T cells, B-cell-depleted T cells, or PBMCs.

Study-level results and caveats: How much clinical and demographic metadata was included differed by source and by participant, and the metadata was provided uncurated.

Sequenced sample: PBMCs or T cells enriched from blood (not recorded which). This TCR was sampled from a man aged 40-49 years who had been exposed to COVID-19.

The base sequence is TGTGCCAGCAGCATCCGAGAAGGGAGGGGAGGCGAGCAGTACTTC. Its protein reads: CASSIREGRGGEQYF. The sequence is built from TRBV5-5 and TRBJ2-7; 7 middle bases align to TRBD2. The cysteine opens and the phenylalanine closes a CDR3 of 15 amino acids. The read is trimmed to its CDR3 DNA, 45 bases read in frame from base 1. From the germline V gene (reference sequence), CDR1 is SGHKS and CDR2 is YYEKEE. Clipping removes 4 bases from V and 6 bases from J, with 13 as the unmatched junction base count.